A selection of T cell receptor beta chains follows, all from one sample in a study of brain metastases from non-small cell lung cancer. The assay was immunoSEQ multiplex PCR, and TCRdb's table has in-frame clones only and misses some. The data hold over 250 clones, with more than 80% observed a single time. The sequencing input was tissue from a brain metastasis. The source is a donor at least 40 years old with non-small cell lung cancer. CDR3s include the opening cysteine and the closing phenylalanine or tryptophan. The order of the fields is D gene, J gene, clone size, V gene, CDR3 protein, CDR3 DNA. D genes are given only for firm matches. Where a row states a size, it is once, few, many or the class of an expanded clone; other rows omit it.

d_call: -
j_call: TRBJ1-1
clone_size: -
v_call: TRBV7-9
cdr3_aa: CASSAGGLTEAFF
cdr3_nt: TGTGCCAGCAGCGCGGGGGGCCTCACTGAAGCTTTCTTT

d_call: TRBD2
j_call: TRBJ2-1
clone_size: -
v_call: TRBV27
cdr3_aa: CASSPKSGAILYNEQFF
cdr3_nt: TGTGCCAGCAGCCCAAAAAGCGGGGCGATCCTCTACAATGAGCAGTTCTTC

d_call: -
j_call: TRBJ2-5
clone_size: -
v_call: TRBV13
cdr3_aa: CASSLLQETQYF
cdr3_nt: TGTGCCAGCAGCTTACTCCAAGAGACCCAGTACTTC

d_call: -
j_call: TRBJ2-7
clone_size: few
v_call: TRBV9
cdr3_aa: CASSVALATKYEQYF
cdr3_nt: TGTGCCAGCAGCGTAGCCCTAGCGACTAAGTACGAGCAGTACTTC

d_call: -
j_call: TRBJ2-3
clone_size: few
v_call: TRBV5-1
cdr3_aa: CASSLGWTGGVTDTQYF
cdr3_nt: TGCGCCAGCAGCTTGGGATGGACGGGGGGCGTCACAGATACGCAGTATTTT

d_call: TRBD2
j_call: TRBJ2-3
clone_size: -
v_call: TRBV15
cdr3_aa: CATSTGGSVYTNTQYF
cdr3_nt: TGTGCCACCAGCACGGGGGGTTCTGTCTACACAAATACGCAGTATTTT

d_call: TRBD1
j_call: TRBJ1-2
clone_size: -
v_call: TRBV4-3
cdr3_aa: CASSQDQIGTDYGYTF
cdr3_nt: TGCGCCAGCAGCCAAGATCAAATCGGGACAGACTATGGCTACACCTTC

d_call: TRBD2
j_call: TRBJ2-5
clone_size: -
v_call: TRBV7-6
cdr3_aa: CASSLGGILAGETQYF
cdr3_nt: TGTGCCAGCAGCTTAGGGGGTATACTAGCGGGAGAGACCCAGTACTTC

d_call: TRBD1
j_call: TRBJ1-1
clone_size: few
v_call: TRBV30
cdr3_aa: CAWSVKVDREDAFF
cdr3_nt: TGTGCCTGGAGTGTAAAGGTGGACAGGGAGGATGCTTTCTTT

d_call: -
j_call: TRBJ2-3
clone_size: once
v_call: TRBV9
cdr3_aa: CASSVEADTQYF
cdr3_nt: TGTGCCAGCAGCGTAGAAGCAGATACGCAGTATTTT

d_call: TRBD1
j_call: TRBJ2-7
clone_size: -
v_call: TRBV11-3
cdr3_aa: CASSPRDSSEQYF
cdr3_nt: TGTGCCAGCAGCCCCCGGGACAGTAGCGAGCAGTACTTC

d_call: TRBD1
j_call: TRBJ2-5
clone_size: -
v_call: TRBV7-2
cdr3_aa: CASSFQGARETQYF
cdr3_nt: TGTGCCAGCAGCTTTCAGGGGGCGCGGGAGACCCAGTACTTC

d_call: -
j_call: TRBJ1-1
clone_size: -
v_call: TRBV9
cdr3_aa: CASSVGDGTEAFF
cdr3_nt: TGTGCCAGCAGCGTAGGGGACGGCACTGAAGCTTTCTTT

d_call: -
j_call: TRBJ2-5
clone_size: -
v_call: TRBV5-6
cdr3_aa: CASAPEGGYQETQYF
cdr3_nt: TGTGCCAGCGCCCCTGAAGGTGGGTACCAAGAGACCCAGTACTTC

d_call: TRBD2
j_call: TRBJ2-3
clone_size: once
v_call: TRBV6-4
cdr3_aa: CASSASGGPSDTQYF
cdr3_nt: TGTGCCAGCAGCGCTAGCGGGGGCCCTTCAGATACGCAGTATTTT

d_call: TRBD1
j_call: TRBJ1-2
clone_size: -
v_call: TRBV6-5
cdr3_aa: CASTGDRVTYGYTF
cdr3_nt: TGTGCCAGCACGGGCGACAGGGTAACTTATGGCTACACCTTC

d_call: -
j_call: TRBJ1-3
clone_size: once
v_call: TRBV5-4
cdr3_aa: CASSLDTGTGNTIYF
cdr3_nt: TGTGCCAGCAGCTTGGATACAGGTACTGGAAACACCATATATTTT

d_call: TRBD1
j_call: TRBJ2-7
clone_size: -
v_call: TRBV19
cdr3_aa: CASSSAGGGYEQYF
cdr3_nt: TGTGCCAGTAGTAGTGCAGGGGGTGGCTACGAGCAGTACTTC

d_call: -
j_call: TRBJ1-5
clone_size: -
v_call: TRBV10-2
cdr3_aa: CASSESPRNSNQPQHF
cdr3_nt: TGCGCCAGCAGTGAGTCGCCAAGGAATAGCAATCAGCCCCAGCATTTT

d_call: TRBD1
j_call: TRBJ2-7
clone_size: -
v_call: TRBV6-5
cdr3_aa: CASSSRGNSYEQYF
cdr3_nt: TGTGCCAGCAGTAGCAGGGGGAACTCCTACGAGCAGTACTTC

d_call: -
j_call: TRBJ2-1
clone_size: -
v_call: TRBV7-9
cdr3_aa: CASSSMSSYNEQFF
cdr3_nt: TGTGCCAGCAGCTCAATGAGCTCCTACAATGAGCAGTTCTTC

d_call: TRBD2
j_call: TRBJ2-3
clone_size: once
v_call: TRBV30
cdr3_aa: CAWSRTSGGVTQYF
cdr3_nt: TGTGCCTGGAGCCGGACTAGCGGGGGGGTTACGCAGTATTTT

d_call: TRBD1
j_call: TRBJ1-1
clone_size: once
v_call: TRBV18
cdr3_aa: CASSPLDRDMDTEAFF
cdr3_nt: TGTGCCAGCTCACCTTTAGACAGGGACATGGACACTGAAGCTTTCTTT

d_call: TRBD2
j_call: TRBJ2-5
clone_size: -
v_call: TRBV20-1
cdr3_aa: CSASSGRESETQYF
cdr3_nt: TGCAGTGCTAGTAGCGGGAGGGAATCGGAGACCCAGTACTTC

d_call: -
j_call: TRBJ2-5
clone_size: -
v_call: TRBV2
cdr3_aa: CASSYSGETQYF
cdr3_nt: TGTGCCAGCAGTTACTCTGGGGAGACCCAGTACTTC

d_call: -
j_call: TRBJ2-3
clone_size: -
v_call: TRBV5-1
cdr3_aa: CASSGGSEITDTQYF
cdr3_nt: TGCGCCAGCAGCGGGGGCAGCGAGATAACAGATACGCAGTATTTT

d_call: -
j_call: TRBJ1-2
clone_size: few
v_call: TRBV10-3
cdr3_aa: CAISESSQFYGYTF
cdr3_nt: TGTGCCATCAGTGAGTCGAGCCAGTTCTATGGCTACACCTTC